A selection of T cell receptor beta chains follows, all from one sample in a study of blood T cell repertoires in COVID-19. Profiled with immunoSEQ multiplex PCR; TCRdb holds only in-frame clones, not every one. The sample includes 300,000 to 350,000 clones, over 75% seen only once; the top ten take about 2%. Sample: PBMCs or T cells enriched from blood (not recorded which). Every receptor here comes from a man aged 25 to 40 who had recovered from COVID-19. Both conserved end residues are part of each CDR3. A D gene is named only where the DNA matches it firmly. The size of a clone is reported for some rows only, either as once, few or many, or as a class for expanded clones.

TRBJ1-2	few	TRBV27	-	CASSFLGLAKGYTF	TGTGCCAGCAGTTTTCTAGGCCTCGCTAAGGGCTACACCTTC
TRBJ2-5	once	TRBV2	TRBD2	CASRRGLQETQYF	TGTGCCAGCCGGCGGGGACTACAAGAGACCCAGTACTTC
TRBJ1-3	-	TRBV5-5	TRBD1	CASSLADRGINTIYF	TGTGCCAGCAGCTTGGCGGACAGGGGGATCAACACCATATATTTT
TRBJ2-7	-	TRBV6-5	TRBD1	CASTTWGQSSYEQYF	TGTGCCAGCACCACCTGGGGACAGAGCTCCTACGAGCAGTACTTC
TRBJ1-5	few	TRBV21-1	-	CASSKYPDRDNSNQPQHF	TGTGCCAGCAGCAAATACCCCGACAGGGATAATAGCAATCAGCCCCAGCATTTT
TRBJ1-4	-	TRBV20-1	-	CSASISGSEKLFF	TGCAGTGCTAGTATTTCAGGGTCAGAAAAACTGTTTTTT
TRBJ1-5	-	TRBV24-1	-	CATSDLMSTQPQHF	TGTGCCACCAGTGATTTGATGAGTACTCAGCCCCAGCATTTT
TRBJ1-2	-	TRBV5-1	TRBD1	CASSLATGGDGYTF	TGCGCCAGCAGCTTGGCGACAGGGGGCGATGGCTACACCTTC
TRBJ2-3	-	TRBV10-2	TRBD2	CTSATGGPRDTQYF	TGCACCAGCGCCACGGGGGGGCCTCGCGATACGCAGTATTTT
TRBJ2-3	-	TRBV5-6	TRBD2	CASSLLAGDTDTQYF	TGTGCCAGCAGCTTACTCGCGGGAGACACAGATACGCAGTATTTT
TRBJ1-5	-	TRBV18	-	CASSPESGDQPQHF	TGTGCCAGCTCACCTGAGTCAGGGGATCAGCCCCAGCATTTT
TRBJ2-2	-	TRBV7-2	-	CASSLGGGTGELFF	TGTGCCAGCAGCTTAGGCGGAGGCACCGGGGAGCTGTTTTTT
TRBJ2-3	-	TRBV5-1	TRBD1	CASSLAGQGTDTQYF	TGCGCCAGCAGCTTGGCTGGACAGGGTACAGATACGCAGTATTTT
TRBJ2-3	few	TRBV7-9	TRBD2	CASSSTSGGADTQYF	TGTGCCAGCAGCTCCACTAGCGGGGGGGCAGATACGCAGTATTTT
TRBJ1-6	once	TRBV30	TRBD1	CAWTDRGYFSSSYNSPLHF	TGTGCCTGGACGGACAGGGGTTATTTCTCGAGCTCCTATAATTCACCCCTCCACTTT
TRBJ1-3	-	TRBV5-4	-	CASSFSRDTNQFSGNTIYF	TGTGCCAGCAGCTTCTCCCGGGACACCAATCAATTCTCTGGAAACACCATATATTTT
TRBJ1-2	-	TRBV7-9	TRBD1	CASSLSGQEANYGYTF	TGTGCCAGCAGCTTATCGGGACAGGAAGCTAACTATGGCTACACCTTC